The rows below give T cell receptor beta chains drawn from one sample of a study of CD8 T cells in Susac syndrome. TCRdb independently ran MiXCR on the immunoSEQ multiplex PCR reads; one entry per CDR3 protein. Among some 150,000 distinct CDR3 sequences listed, approximately 95% were seen once. Sequencing was done on a sample of CD4+ T cells from PBMCs. The receptors here all came from a human donor with Susac syndrome. Both conserved end residues are part of each CDR3. The order of the fields is CDR3 length, V gene, clone size, D gene, J gene, CDR3 DNA, CDR3 protein. A D gene is named only where the DNA matches it firmly. Only some rows state a clone size, as once, few, many or a class for expanded clones.

cdr3_length: 15; v_call: TRBV4-3; clone_size: -; d_call: TRBD1; j_call: TRBJ1-2; cdr3_nt: TGCGCCAGCAGCCCCAGGGTGGGACAGAACTATGGCTACACCTTC; cdr3_aa: CASSPRVGQNYGYTF
cdr3_length: 13; v_call: TRBV16; clone_size: -; d_call: -; j_call: TRBJ1-2; cdr3_nt: TGTGCCAGCAGCCAATTACTAGCCAGGGGCTACACCTTC; cdr3_aa: CASSQLLARGYTF
cdr3_length: 15; v_call: TRBV9; clone_size: -; d_call: -; j_call: TRBJ2-2; cdr3_nt: TGTGCCAGCAGCGTTCTGAAGACGAACACCGGGGAGCTGTTTTTT; cdr3_aa: CASSVLKTNTGELFF
cdr3_length: 13; v_call: TRBV20-1; clone_size: -; d_call: -; j_call: TRBJ2-2; cdr3_nt: TGCAGCTCCGGGGGTCCGAACACCGGGGAGCTGTTTTTT; cdr3_aa: CSSGGPNTGELFF
cdr3_length: 16; v_call: TRBV27; clone_size: -; d_call: -; j_call: TRBJ1-6; cdr3_nt: TGTGCCAGCAGAAGCGCCAGGGCCTCCTATAATTCACCCCTCCACTTT; cdr3_aa: CASRSARASYNSPLHF
cdr3_length: 15; v_call: TRBV3-1; clone_size: once; d_call: -; j_call: TRBJ2-6; cdr3_nt: TGTGCCAGCAGACAGAGCCACTCTGGGGCCAACGTCCTGACTTTC; cdr3_aa: CASRQSHSGANVLTF
cdr3_length: 14; v_call: TRBV25-1; clone_size: -; d_call: -; j_call: TRBJ1-2; cdr3_nt: TGTGCCAGCAGTGAATTAGGGACTGCCTATGGCTACACCTTC; cdr3_aa: CASSELGTAYGYTF
cdr3_length: 15; v_call: TRBV11-3; clone_size: -; d_call: -; j_call: TRBJ2-5; cdr3_nt: TGTGCCAGCAGCCGCGCTTGGGGGCCCCAAGAGACCCAGTACTTC; cdr3_aa: CASSRAWGPQETQYF
cdr3_length: 13; v_call: TRBV7-7; clone_size: -; d_call: -; j_call: TRBJ2-5; cdr3_nt: TGTGCTAGCAGCTCGACAGGCCAAGAGACCCAGTACTTC; cdr3_aa: CASSSTGQETQYF
cdr3_length: 14; v_call: TRBV27; clone_size: -; d_call: TRBD2; j_call: TRBJ2-7; cdr3_nt: TGTGCCAGCAGTGTAGCGGGAGGGGGCTACGAGCAGTACTTC; cdr3_aa: CASSVAGGGYEQYF
cdr3_length: 14; v_call: TRBV20-1; clone_size: -; d_call: -; j_call: TRBJ2-7; cdr3_nt: TGCAGTGCTTTGAGAGGGGGGCTCGGATACGAGCAGTACTTC; cdr3_aa: CSALRGGLGYEQYF
cdr3_length: 13; v_call: TRBV7-2; clone_size: -; d_call: -; j_call: TRBJ2-1; cdr3_nt: TGTGCCAGCAGCTTAGTGCGGTACAATGAGCAGTTCTTC; cdr3_aa: CASSLVRYNEQFF
cdr3_length: 15; v_call: TRBV6-6; clone_size: -; d_call: TRBD1; j_call: TRBJ1-3; cdr3_nt: TGTGCCAGCAGTTACCAGGGGGCGCAAGGAAACACCATATATTTT; cdr3_aa: CASSYQGAQGNTIYF